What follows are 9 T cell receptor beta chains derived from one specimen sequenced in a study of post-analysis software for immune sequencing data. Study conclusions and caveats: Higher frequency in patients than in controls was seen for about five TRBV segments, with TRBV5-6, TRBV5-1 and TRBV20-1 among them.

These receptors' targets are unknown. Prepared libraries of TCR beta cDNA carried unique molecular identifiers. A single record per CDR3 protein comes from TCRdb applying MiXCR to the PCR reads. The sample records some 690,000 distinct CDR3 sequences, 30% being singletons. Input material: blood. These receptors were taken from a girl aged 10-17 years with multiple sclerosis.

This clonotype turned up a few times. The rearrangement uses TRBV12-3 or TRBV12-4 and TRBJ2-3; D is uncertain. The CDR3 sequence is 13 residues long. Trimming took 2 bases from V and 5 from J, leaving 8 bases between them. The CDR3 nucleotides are TGTGCCAGCAGTTTACGGCCCGGAGATACGCAGTATTTT. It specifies CASSLRPGDTQYF.

The CDR3 nucleotides read TGTGCCAGCAGACGGGGGGAGGCCTACGAGCAGTACTTC. Encoded protein: CASRRGEAYEQYF. J is TRBJ2-7 and V is TRBV6-5; 7 bases line up with TRBD2. V trimming: 6 bases; J trimming: 2 bases; junction bases outside the gene matches: 4. Germline CDR1 is MNHEY and CDR2 is SVGAGI. The CDR3 extends over 13 amino acids.

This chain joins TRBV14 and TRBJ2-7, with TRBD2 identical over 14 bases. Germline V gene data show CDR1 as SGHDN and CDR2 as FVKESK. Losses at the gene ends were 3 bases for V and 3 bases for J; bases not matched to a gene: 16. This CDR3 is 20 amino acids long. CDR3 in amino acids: CASSHFMGLAGAKTDYEQYF. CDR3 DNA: TGTGCCAGCAGCCATTTTATGGGACTAGCGGGAGCGAAAACAGACTACGAGCAGTACTTC.

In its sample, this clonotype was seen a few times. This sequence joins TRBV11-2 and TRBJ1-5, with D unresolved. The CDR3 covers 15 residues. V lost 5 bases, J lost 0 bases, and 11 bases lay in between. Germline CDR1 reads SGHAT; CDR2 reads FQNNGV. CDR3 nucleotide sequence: TGTGCCAGCAGCCGAAACCTTGATAGCAATCAGCCCCAGCATTTT. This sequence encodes CASSRNLDSNQPQHF.

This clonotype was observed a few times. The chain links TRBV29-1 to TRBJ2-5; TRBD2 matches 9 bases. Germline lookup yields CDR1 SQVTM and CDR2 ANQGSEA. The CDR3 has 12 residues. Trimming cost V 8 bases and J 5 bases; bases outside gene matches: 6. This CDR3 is CSHNSGRETQYF. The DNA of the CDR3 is TGCAGCCACAACAGCGGGAGGGAGACCCAGTACTTC.

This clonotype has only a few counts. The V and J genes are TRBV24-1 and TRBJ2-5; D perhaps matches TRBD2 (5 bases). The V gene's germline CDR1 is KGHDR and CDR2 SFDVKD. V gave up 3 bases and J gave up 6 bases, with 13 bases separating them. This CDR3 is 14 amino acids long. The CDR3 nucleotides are TGTGCCACCAGTGATCCCGACGAGGGTAAGACCCAGTACTTC. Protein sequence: CATSDPDEGKTQYF.

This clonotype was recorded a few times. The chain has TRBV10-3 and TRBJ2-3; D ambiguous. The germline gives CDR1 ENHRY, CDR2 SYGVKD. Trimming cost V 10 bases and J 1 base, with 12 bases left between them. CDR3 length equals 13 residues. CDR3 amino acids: CASRSPGTDTQYF. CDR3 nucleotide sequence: TGTGCCAGCAGGTCCCCTGGCACAGATACGCAGTATTTT.

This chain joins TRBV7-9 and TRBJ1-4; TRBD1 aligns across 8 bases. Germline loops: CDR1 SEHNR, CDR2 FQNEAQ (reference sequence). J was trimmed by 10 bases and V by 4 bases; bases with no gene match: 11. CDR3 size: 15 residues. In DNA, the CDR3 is TGTGCCAGCAGCTCCGGACAGGGCGTCGGGCGAAAACTGTTTTTT. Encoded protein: CASSSGQGVGRKLFF.

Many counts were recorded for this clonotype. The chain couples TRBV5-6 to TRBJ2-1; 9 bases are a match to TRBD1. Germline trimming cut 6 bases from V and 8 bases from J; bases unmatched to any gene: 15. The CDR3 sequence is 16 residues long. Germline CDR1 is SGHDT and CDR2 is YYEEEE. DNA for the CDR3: TGTGCCAGCACTCAAAGACCGGGACAGGGTAGGGATGAGCAGTTCTTC. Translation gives CASTQRPGQGRDEQFF.